These T cell receptor beta chains were read from a single sample in a study of blood T cell repertoires in COVID-19. Assay used: immunoSEQ multiplex PCR; TCRdb lists only in-frame clones, some missing. Found here are roughly 260,000 clones, 75% to 90% of them singletons; the top ten hold 3.7%. Sequencing was done on a sample of peripheral blood. These receptors originate from a woman in her thirties or forties with acute or convalescent COVID-19. Both conserved end residues are part of each CDR3. A D gene is named only where the DNA matches it firmly. Clone size is shown for a subset of rows, as once, few, many or a class of expanded clone.

J	V	size	D	DNA	CDR3
TRBJ2-1	TRBV20-1	.	TRBD2	TGCAGTGCTCGGACTAGCGGGGGGCAGTTCTTC	CSARTSGGQFF
TRBJ1-1	TRBV18	.	.	TGTGCCAGCTCACCACAGGGAGACATGAACACTGAAGCTTTCTTT	CASSPQGDMNTEAFF
TRBJ1-2	TRBV5-1	.	TRBD1	TGCGCCAGCAGCAAGACAGGGGGCTCTTATGGCTACACCTTC	CASSKTGGSYGYTF
TRBJ1-5	TRBV18	once	TRBD1	TGTGCCAGCTCACCACCGGGGGGCAGGGGGAATCAGCCCCAGCATTTT	CASSPPGGRGNQPQHF
TRBJ1-6	TRBV6-5	.	TRBD1	TGTGCCAGCATCCTCGGACAGGGTGTTAATTCACCCCTCCACTTT	CASILGQGVNSPLHF
TRBJ1-5	TRBV30	.	TRBD1	TGTGCCTGGAGTGGTGGTCAGGGGGATCAGCCCCAGCATTTT	CAWSGGQGDQPQHF
TRBJ1-1	TRBV6-5	.	TRBD1	TGTGCCAGCAGTTACTTATACAGGGGTGGCACTGAAGCTTTCTTT	CASSYLYRGGTEAFF
TRBJ1-1	TRBV7-8	.	TRBD1	TGTGCCAGCAGCCTCGCCTACAGGGGGAACACTGAAGCTTTCTTT	CASSLAYRGNTEAFF
TRBJ2-2	TRBV14	.	TRBD1	TGTGCCAGCAGCGCCCGGACAGGGGGCAGGGGGACCGGGGAGCTGTTTTTT	CASSARTGGRGTGELFF
TRBJ1-1	TRBV5-1	.	TRBD1	TGCGCCAGCAGCTTGAACCCCGGGACAGAGTACACTGAAGCTTTCTTT	CASSLNPGTEYTEAFF
TRBJ1-1	TRBV9	.	.	TGTGCCAGCAGCGTAAACAGCCGGAACACTGAAGCTTTCTTT	CASSVNSRNTEAFF
TRBJ2-4	TRBV11-2	.	TRBD1	TGTGCCAGCAGCTCGCTGGACAGGGGTCCCAAAAACATTCAGTACTTC	CASSSLDRGPKNIQYF
TRBJ1-5	TRBV5-1	.	.	TGCGCCAGCAGCTTGGGGGGACATAGCAATCAGCCCCAGCATTTT	CASSLGGHSNQPQHF
TRBJ1-2	TRBV5-4	once	.	TGTGCCAGCAGCGGGGGGGGTGTGGCCAACTATGGCTACACCTTC	CASSGGGVANYGYTF
TRBJ1-5	TRBV19	once	.	TGTGCCAGTAGTACTTTCTTCAGCGGCAATCAGCCCCAGCATTTT	CASSTFFSGNQPQHF
TRBJ2-5	TRBV10-1	.	.	TGCGCCAGCAGTGATCGCAGGGACCAAGAGACCCAGTACTTC	CASSDRRDQETQYF
TRBJ1-1	TRBV5-4	.	.	TGTGCCAGCAGCCCCCCCGGGGGGCGGAACACTGAAGCTTTCTTT	CASSPPGGRNTEAFF
TRBJ1-5	TRBV9	.	.	TGTGCCAGCAGCGTAGGGACAGTGGGACAGCCCCAGCATTTT	CASSVGTVGQPQHF
TRBJ1-6	TRBV5-4	.	.	TGTGCCAGCAGCTTAGGGGACACTTCGCCTTATAATTCACCCCTCCACTTT	CASSLGDTSPYNSPLHF
TRBJ1-5	TRBV19	.	.	TGTGCCAGTAGTATAGCTAAGGGGAGCAATCAGCCCCAGCATTTT	CASSIAKGSNQPQHF
TRBJ1-4	TRBV2	once	TRBD1	TGTGCCAGCAGAGCTGGGACAGGGTCTAATGAAAAACTGTTTTTT	CASRAGTGSNEKLFF
TRBJ2-1	TRBV28	once	TRBD2	TGTGCCAGCAGTTTAGGCGGGGGGGCCCAAAACAATGAGCAGTTCTTC	CASSLGGGAQNNEQFF
TRBJ1-2	TRBV5-6	.	.	TGTGCCAGCAGCTGGACAGATGGCTACACCTTC	CASSWTDGYTF
TRBJ2-1	TRBV19	many	TRBD2	TGTGCCAGTAGCGGACTAGCGGGGGGGCTTCAGTTCTTC	CASSGLAGGLQFF
TRBJ1-1	TRBV18	.	.	TGTGCCAGCTCTGCTGGAGCGAACACTGAAGCTTTCTTT	CASSAGANTEAFF
TRBJ1-2	TRBV9	.	TRBD1	TGTGCCAGCAGCGGATTCCGGGACAGTCTTTATGGCTACACCTTC	CASSGFRDSLYGYTF
TRBJ1-5	TRBV5-1	few	.	TGCGCCAGCAGCTTGGAACAGGAGGGTGCTAGCAATCAGCCCCAGCATTTT	CASSLEQEGASNQPQHF
TRBJ1-1	TRBV6-5	.	.	TGTGCCAGCAGTTCGTTAGGGGGTAACACTGAAGCTTTCTTT	CASSSLGGNTEAFF
TRBJ1-1	TRBV18	.	.	TGTGCCAGCTCCCCGACAGTGAACACTGAAGCTTTCTTT	CASSPTVNTEAFF
TRBJ2-5	TRBV7-9	few	TRBD1	TGTGCCAGCAGCCCACGACAGGGGGCAGGGGAGACCCAGTACTTC	CASSPRQGAGETQYF
TRBJ2-2	TRBV18	.	.	TGTGCCAGCTCACCAGGCAGGGAGGAGACCGGGGAGCTGTTTTTT	CASSPGREETGELFF
TRBJ2-2	TRBV2	.	.	TGTGCCAGCAGCCGACTAGGCCAGGGGGAGCTGTTTTTT	CASSRLGQGELFF
TRBJ1-6	TRBV4-1	few	TRBD1	TGCGCCAGCAGCCAAGGACAGGGGGCAGGGGTGGAAAATTCACCCCTCCACTTT	CASSQGQGAGVENSPLHF
TRBJ1-4	TRBV21-1	.	.	TGTGCCAGCAGCTCCACAGAGGGGGAAACTAATGAAAAACTGTTTTTT	CASSSTEGETNEKLFF
TRBJ2-1	TRBV30	.	TRBD2	TGTGCCTGGTCGCCGGGACTAGCGGGGGGGGAGCAGTTCTTC	CAWSPGLAGGEQFF
TRBJ2-1	TRBV15	.	TRBD2	TGTGCCACCAGCGGCGGGGGGGTTTCCTACAATGAGCAGTTCTTC	CATSGGGVSYNEQFF
TRBJ1-4	TRBV4-1	once	.	TGCGCCAGCAGCCATTGGGAGGGTGAAAAACTGTTTTTT	CASSHWEGEKLFF
TRBJ1-2	TRBV5-4	.	.	TGTGCCAGCAGCTTTCTTGAGGGATCTAAAGGCTACACCTTC	CASSFLEGSKGYTF
TRBJ1-1	TRBV3-1/TRBV3-2	few	TRBD1	TGTGCCAGCAGCCAGAGGACAGGGTACACTGAAGCTTTCTTT	CASSQRTGYTEAFF
TRBJ1-2	TRBV30	.	TRBD1	TGTGCCTCCAAACCGGGACAGCTCGTATGGGGAGGCTACACCTTC	CASKPGQLVWGGYTF
TRBJ1-5	TRBV6-1	.	.	TGTGCCAGCAGTGAAGGGGGGCAGGGCCCCGAATTTGGTCAGCCCCAGCATTTT	CASSEGGQGPEFGQPQHF
TRBJ1-3	TRBV7-2	.	TRBD1	TGTGCCAGCAGCTTGCGGACAGGCCTGAGGGACACCATATATTTT	CASSLRTGLRDTIYF
TRBJ2-1	TRBV19	.	.	TGTGCCAGTAGTATAGTGGCGGGGGCTACCTCCTACAATGAGCAGTTCTTC	CASSIVAGATSYNEQFF
TRBJ1-2	TRBV6-5	.	.	TGTGCCAGCAGGGAGGGATATGGCTACACCTTC	CASREGYGYTF
TRBJ1-5	TRBV7-2	.	.	TGTGCCAGCAGAAATGCTTTGGGGGACTACAATCAGCCCCAGCATTTT	CASRNALGDYNQPQHF
TRBJ2-5	TRBV30	once	TRBD2	TGTGCCTGGAGTCCGCCTGACGCGGGGGGGCCTTCAGGGACCCAGTACTTC	CAWSPPDAGGPSGTQYF
TRBJ2-5	TRBV7-9	.	TRBD2	TGTGCCAGCAGCTCGGGACTAGCGGAAGAGACCCAGTACTTC	CASSSGLAEETQYF
TRBJ1-1	TRBV27	few	TRBD1	TGTGCCAGCAGTTTACAACCGCCCCGTCGACAGGGGTTGCAGGTTGAAGCTTTCTTT	CASSLQPPRRQGLQVEAFF
TRBJ2-1	TRBV3-1/TRBV3-2	.	TRBD2	TGTGCCAGCAGCCCCGTGGGCGGGGGCAATGAGCAGTTCTTC	CASSPVGGGNEQFF
TRBJ1-1	TRBV18	.	.	TGTGCCAGCTCACCACACGAGAGCGGCGAAGCTTTCTTT	CASSPHESGEAFF
TRBJ2-1	TRBV6-6	once	.	TGTGCCAGCAGTGATCTAGGCTCCTACAATGAGCAGTTCTTC	CASSDLGSYNEQFF
TRBJ2-2	TRBV7-9	once	.	TGTGCCAGCAGCCCCAGGGTCGGTTCCGGGGAGCTGTTTTTT	CASSPRVGSGELFF
TRBJ1-2	TRBV18	.	TRBD1	TGTGCCAGCTCAACGACAGGGGAAAGCGGCTACACCTTC	CASSTTGESGYTF
TRBJ2-1	TRBV7-8	.	TRBD2	TGTGCCAGCAGCTTCGCTAGCGGGGACGGCAATGAGCAGTTCTTC	CASSFASGDGNEQFF
TRBJ1-2	TRBV29-1	.	.	TGCAGCGTCCTCACGTTCGGGTATGGCTACACCTTC	CSVLTFGYGYTF